Listed below are T cell receptor beta chains from one sample, sequenced in a study of blood T cell repertoires in COVID-19. The assay was immunoSEQ multiplex PCR, and TCRdb's table has in-frame clones only and misses some. The sample shows some 320,000 clones, roughly 90% of them seen only once. Source material: PBMCs or T cells enriched from blood (not recorded which). The origin of the receptors is a man aged 60-69 years who had recovered from COVID-19. Both conserved end residues are part of each CDR3. Fields, in order: CDR3 DNA, CDR3 protein, V gene, D gene, J gene, clone size. The D gene is left open where the match is weak. For some rows the clone size is stated as once, few or many, or as a class when expanded; others skip it.

CDR3nt: TGTGCCTGGAGTTCAACGGTGACCCAGTACTTC; CDR3aa: CAWSSTVTQYF; v_gene: TRBV30; d_gene: .; j_gene: TRBJ2-5; abundance: .
CDR3nt: TGTGCCAGCAGCGTAGTTAGCGGGAACACCGGGGAGCTGTTTTTT; CDR3aa: CASSVVSGNTGELFF; v_gene: TRBV9; d_gene: .; j_gene: TRBJ2-2; abundance: .
CDR3nt: TGCGCCAGCAGCGCCGTCCCGGGACAGGACTACGAGCAGTACTTC; CDR3aa: CASSAVPGQDYEQYF; v_gene: TRBV5-1; d_gene: TRBD1; j_gene: TRBJ2-7; abundance: .
CDR3nt: TGTGCCAGCAGTTCCACGCAGTTCTACGAGCAGTACTTC; CDR3aa: CASSSTQFYEQYF; v_gene: TRBV28; d_gene: .; j_gene: TRBJ2-7; abundance: .
CDR3nt: TGTGCCAGCAGTTTTAGGCGGATTAGCAATCAGCCCCAGCATTTT; CDR3aa: CASSFRRISNQPQHF; v_gene: TRBV6-2/TRBV6-3; d_gene: .; j_gene: TRBJ1-5; abundance: .
CDR3nt: TGTGCCAGCAGCTTAGGACAGATCTATGGCTACACCTTC; CDR3aa: CASSLGQIYGYTF; v_gene: TRBV7-9; d_gene: .; j_gene: TRBJ1-2; abundance: .
CDR3nt: TGTGCCAGCAGCTTGCGACAGGGTCCGTACGAGCAGTACTTC; CDR3aa: CASSLRQGPYEQYF; v_gene: TRBV7-3; d_gene: TRBD1; j_gene: TRBJ2-7; abundance: .
CDR3nt: TGCGCCAGCAGCTTGGTGGAGGGTCCCTACGAGCAGTACTTC; CDR3aa: CASSLVEGPYEQYF; v_gene: TRBV5-1; d_gene: .; j_gene: TRBJ2-7; abundance: .
CDR3nt: TGTGCCAGCAGCCAAGTCACGAGACTAGCGGCCTCCTACGAGCAGTACTTC; CDR3aa: CASSQVTRLAASYEQYF; v_gene: TRBV4-2; d_gene: TRBD2; j_gene: TRBJ2-7; abundance: once
CDR3nt: TGTGCCACCAGTGATACTTACGGGAGGGCCGCCTTCAATGAGCAGTTCTTC; CDR3aa: CATSDTYGRAAFNEQFF; v_gene: TRBV24-1; d_gene: TRBD2; j_gene: TRBJ2-1; abundance: .
CDR3nt: TGTGCCAGCAGCTTAGCGGGGGGTGGTGAGCAGTTCTTC; CDR3aa: CASSLAGGGEQFF; v_gene: TRBV7-8; d_gene: .; j_gene: TRBJ2-1; abundance: .
CDR3nt: TGCGCCAGCAGCTTGGAGCCGACAGGCCCCTCTGGAAACACCATATATTTT; CDR3aa: CASSLEPTGPSGNTIYF; v_gene: TRBV5-1; d_gene: .; j_gene: TRBJ1-3; abundance: .
CDR3nt: TGTGCCAGCAGCTTGAACTGGAGACGATATCAGCCCCAGCATTTT; CDR3aa: CASSLNWRRYQPQHF; v_gene: TRBV11-3; d_gene: .; j_gene: TRBJ1-5; abundance: .
CDR3nt: TGTGCCACCACGGGACAGGGCTATGGCTACACCTTC; CDR3aa: CATTGQGYGYTF; v_gene: TRBV15; d_gene: TRBD1; j_gene: TRBJ1-2; abundance: once
CDR3nt: TGTGCCAGCAGTTTCTATCGACAGGGGAATCAAGAGACCCAGTACTTC; CDR3aa: CASSFYRQGNQETQYF; v_gene: TRBV27; d_gene: TRBD1; j_gene: TRBJ2-5; abundance: .
CDR3nt: TGTGCCAGCAGTTTATCGCGGGGCGCGGGGTACGAGCAGTACTTC; CDR3aa: CASSLSRGAGYEQYF; v_gene: TRBV27; d_gene: .; j_gene: TRBJ2-7; abundance: few
CDR3nt: TGTGCCACCAGTGATTTCGGGGGTCAAACTAGCGACAGCTCCTACAATGAGCAGTTCTTC; CDR3aa: CATSDFGGQTSDSSYNEQFF; v_gene: TRBV24-1; d_gene: TRBD2; j_gene: TRBJ2-1; abundance: .
CDR3nt: TGTGCCTGGAGGGGGACAGGGCCCTACGAGCAGTACTTC; CDR3aa: CAWRGTGPYEQYF; v_gene: TRBV30; d_gene: TRBD1; j_gene: TRBJ2-7; abundance: .
CDR3nt: TGTGCCAGCAGCCAGATGCGAGGAACTGAAGCTTTCTTT; CDR3aa: CASSQMRGTEAFF; v_gene: TRBV14; d_gene: .; j_gene: TRBJ1-1; abundance: .
CDR3nt: TGTGCCAGCAGCTTTCGGGGGGAAGGCGGGGAGCTGTTTTTT; CDR3aa: CASSFRGEGGELFF; v_gene: TRBV5-4; d_gene: TRBD2; j_gene: TRBJ2-2; abundance: .
CDR3nt: TGTGCCAGCAGCTTAGGTTATGTAGCGGTAGCTACCGGGGTGCTGTTTTTT; CDR3aa: CASSLGYVAVATGVLFF; v_gene: TRBV7-3; d_gene: .; j_gene: TRBJ2-2; abundance: .
CDR3nt: TGCGCCAGCAGGGCAGGGGAAGCTGGGGCCAACGTCCTGACTTTC; CDR3aa: CASRAGEAGANVLTF; v_gene: TRBV10-2; d_gene: .; j_gene: TRBJ2-6; abundance: .
CDR3nt: TGCGCCAGCAGCCGCGAACAGAGCTATGGCTACACCTTC; CDR3aa: CASSREQSYGYTF; v_gene: TRBV4-1; d_gene: .; j_gene: TRBJ1-2; abundance: .
CDR3nt: TGTGCCAGCAGCCGATTAACAGGGGGGGAGACCCAGTACTTC; CDR3aa: CASSRLTGGETQYF; v_gene: TRBV5-6; d_gene: TRBD1; j_gene: TRBJ2-5; abundance: .
CDR3nt: TGTGCCAGCAACAGCGGATATAGCAATCAGCCCCAGCATTTT; CDR3aa: CASNSGYSNQPQHF; v_gene: TRBV6-5; d_gene: .; j_gene: TRBJ1-5; abundance: .
CDR3nt: TGTGCCAGTAGTACCGACAGGGGCTCCACTAATGAGCAGTTCTTC; CDR3aa: CASSTDRGSTNEQFF; v_gene: TRBV19; d_gene: TRBD1; j_gene: TRBJ2-1; abundance: .
CDR3nt: TGTGCCAGCAGTTTGGGACTAGCGGCCTACAATGAGCAGTTCTTC; CDR3aa: CASSLGLAAYNEQFF; v_gene: TRBV6-5; d_gene: TRBD2; j_gene: TRBJ2-1; abundance: .
CDR3nt: TGTGCCAGCAGTCCGCCCCCCCGGACAGGGGTGTACTTCCATCAGCCCCAGCATTTT; CDR3aa: CASSPPPRTGVYFHQPQHF; v_gene: TRBV28; d_gene: TRBD1; j_gene: TRBJ1-5; abundance: .
CDR3nt: TGTGCCAGCTCGTCCGGACAGGGGGCTAGTTGGACCCAGTACTTC; CDR3aa: CASSSGQGASWTQYF; v_gene: TRBV18; d_gene: TRBD1; j_gene: TRBJ2-5; abundance: .